A single sample is the source of the 12 T cell receptor beta chains below, sequenced in a study of human T cells and chemical hapten exposure. Specified time point: patch test 1, 2 weeks after DPC sensitization. Treatment: therapeutic diphenylcyclopropenone sensitization with weekly scalp DPC. TCRdb re-derived calls from the RACE reads in MiXCR, one entry per CDR3 protein. Of 380,000 or so distinct CDR3 sequences in the sample, roughly 4.8% are singletons; the top ten hold under 3%. The sample in question was whole blood, obtained in connection with sensitization to the hapten diphenylcyclopropenone (DPC). The receptors were sampled from a woman between 50 and 59 years old with alopecia areata. Some clones in this sample may be carry-over from other donors' samples.

There are a few counts of this clonotype. The chain uses TRBV2 and TRBJ1-5; the D gene is possibly TRBD1 (6 bases). V lost 3 bases and J lost 0, with 9 bases in between. This CDR3 spans 15 amino acids. Germline V CDR1 and CDR2: SNHLY, FYNNEI. Here the CDR3 reads CASSEGDNSNQPQHF. CDR3 DNA sequence: TGTGCCAGCAGTGAGGGGGACAATAGCAATCAGCCCCAGCATTTT. The full variable domain, in which reference TRBV2 and TRBJ1-5 provide the parts outside the CDR3, is EPEVTQTPSHQVTQMGQEVILRCVPISNHLYFYWYRQILGQKVEFLVSFYNNEISEKSEIFDDQFSVERPDGSNFTLKIRSTKLEDSAMYFCASSEGDNSNQPQHFGDGTRLSIL.

This clonotype was observed a handful of times. The chain couples TRBV29-1 to TRBJ2-3; no firm D call. Looked up from germline, CDR1 is SQVTM and CDR2 is ANQGSEA. This CDR3 has 15 residues. With 4 bases removed from V and 5 bases from J, the gap between germline ends came to 19 bases. As DNA, the CDR3 is TGCAGCGTTGGATTAGCAACCGACCTCAAAGATACGCAGTATTTT. Protein sequence: CSVGLATDLKDTQYF.

This clonotype was detected a few times. The V call is TRBV19, the J call TRBJ1-5; 9 bases align to TRBD1. The CDR3 sequence is 12 residues long. Looked up from germline, CDR1 is LNHDA and CDR2 is SQIVND (reference sequence). V gave up 10 bases and J gave up 5 bases; unmatched junction bases: 3. The CDR3 DNA sequence: TGTGCCACTGGACAGGGGTATCAGCCCCAGCATTTT. Translated, it gives CATGQGYQPQHF.

In this sample, this clonotype turned up many times. The V and J genes are TRBV28 and TRBJ2-1; 9 positions agree with TRBD2. V shed 8 bases, J shed 1 base, and the junction held 6 bases outside the gene matches. CDR1 and CDR2 (germline): MDHEN, SYDVKM. The CDR3 has 15 residues. The CDR3 region has the DNA TGTGCCAGCCATAAGGCGGGAGGGTCCTACAATGAGCAGTTCTTC. This encodes CASHKAGGSYNEQFF.

This chain links TRBV7-9 with TRBJ2-2; D call uncertain. The CDR3 is made up of 15 amino acids. CDR1 is SEHNR and CDR2 is FQNEAQ in the germline V gene (reference sequence). Trimming stripped 4 bases from V and 5 bases from J, with 14 bases between. Here the CDR3 DNA reads TGTGCCAGCAGCTCGCCTGTTACGCTTACCGGGGAGCTGTTTTTT. Encoded protein: CASSSPVTLTGELFF.

At least ten counts were recorded for this clonotype. The chain links TRBV29-1 to TRBJ1-1; D is unresolved. In germline, CDR1 is SQVTM, CDR2 ANQGSEA. This CDR3 spans 10 amino acids. V was pared by 6 bases and J by 11 bases, with 13 bases between. The CDR3 sequence: CSVGSQRAFF. In DNA, the CDR3 is TGCAGCGTCGGGTCCCAGCGGGCTTTCTTT.

The V call is TRBV3-1, the J call TRBJ2-5; no reliable D call. The CDR3 has 14 residues. The germline CDR1 and CDR2 sequences are LGHDT and YNNKEL (reference sequence). V gave up 1 base and J gave up 4 bases, with 10 bases separating them. CDR3 nucleotide sequence: TGTGCCAGCAGCCAAGTTAGGGTTGTAGAGACCCAGTACTTC. Translated, it gives CASSQVRVVETQYF.

The chain combines TRBV4-3 with TRBJ1-1; TRBD1 is a possible D gene (5 bases). Trimming took off 2 bases at V and 4 bases at J, with 8 bases between the two ends. The CDR3 consists of 13 residues. From germline, CDR1 is LGHNA and CDR2 YSLEER. This chain's CDR3 is CASSQSGRTEAFF. CDR3 bases: TGCGCCAGCAGCCAATCAGGGCGCACTGAAGCTTTCTTT.

A few counts support this clonotype. DNA for the CDR3: TGTGCCACCAGCGAGGGCTTCCTATATGGCTACACCTTC. Amino acid sequence: CATSEGFLYGYTF. The chain has TRBV15 and TRBJ1-2; no firm D call. The CDR3 is 13 residues long. Germline V lookup: CDR1 LNHNV, CDR2 YYDKDF (reference sequence). V lost 5 bases and J lost 5, with 12 bases in between.

Many counts were recorded for this clonotype. This sequence joins TRBV7-2 and TRBJ2-3; 9 nucleotides align to TRBD2. Per the germline V gene, CDR1 is SGHTA and CDR2 is FQGNSA. This CDR3 has 17 residues. V lost 1 base and J lost 5; bases outside the gene matches: 10. The CDR3 DNA follows: TGTGCCAGCAGCTTAGTTCTCCTAGCGGGATTAGTAGATACGCAGTATTTT. Encoded protein: CASSLVLLAGLVDTQYF.

This clonotype was recorded at least ten times. The chain carries TRBV25-1 and TRBJ2-5; 10 bases are a match to TRBD1. The CDR3 consists of 15 residues. Unmatched junction bases numbered 7, after V lost 4 bases and J lost 5 bases. Germline V gene data show CDR1 as MGHDK and CDR2 as SYGVNS. DNA of the CDR3: TGTGCCAGCAGTGTTTCAGGGGGACAGGGGGAGACCCAGTACTTC. Encoded protein: CASSVSGGQGETQYF.

This sequence joins TRBV4-2 and TRBJ2-7, with unresolved D. Germline V gene data show CDR1 as LGHNA and CDR2 as YNFKEQ. The CDR3 is 16 residues long. Trimming left V 4 bases short and J 4 bases short, with 20 bases between. The CDR3 DNA is TGTGCCAGCAGCCCCGTGACTGTCTCAGAAGGATACGAGCAGTACTTC. The encoded protein is CASSPVTVSEGYEQYF.